The 19 T cell receptor beta chains below all came from one sample that was sequenced in a study of OX40 agonist ivuxolimab in advanced cancers. Library preparation used the immunoSEQ multiplex PCR assay. TCRdb took over this immuneACCESS table, retaining in-frame rearrangements with V and J assigned. Such tables are incomplete; in checked studies, under half of the missing clones stem from an unresolved V gene, and the remainder is unexplained. The sample data list around 58,000 clones, and around 93% of these were observed just once. Together, the top ten hold roughly a fifth of the sample. Sample: CD4+ or CD8+ T cells sorted from blood, taken in a trial of the OX40 agonist ivuxolimab. The source is an adult with an advanced solid tumor such as melanoma, head and neck, liver or kidney cancer.

The chain recombines TRBV5-4 with TRBJ1-1; D possibly corresponds to TRBD1 (6 bases). CDR1 and CDR2 (germline): SGHNT, YYREEE (reference sequence). V was trimmed by 2 bases and J by 5 bases, leaving 13 bases between them. The CDR3 loop spans 14 amino acids. The CDR3 sequence: CASSFFGGQTEAFF. For the CDR3, the DNA is TGTGCCAGCAGCTTTTTCGGGGGGCAGACTGAAGCTTTCTTT. The full variable domain, completed using reference TRBV5-4 and TRBJ1-1, is ETGVTQSPTHLIKTRGQQVTLRCSSQSGHNTVSWYQQALGQGPQFIFQYYREEENGRGNFPPRFSGLQFPNYSSELNVNALELDDSALYLCASSFFGGQTEAFFGQGTRLTVV.

V and J are TRBV5-8 and TRBJ2-7, with 10 bases fitting TRBD1. Per the germline V gene, CDR1 is SGHTS and CDR2 is YDEGEE. Losses at the gene ends were 6 bases for V and 2 bases for J; bases not matched to a gene: 11. The CDR3 is 16 amino acids. The CDR3 bases are TGTGCCAGCACCCCTCGGGAGACAGGGGGCCCCTACGAGCAGTACTTC. This sequence encodes CASTPRETGGPYEQYF.

The chain uses TRBV30 and TRBJ2-7; no reliable D call. In germline, CDR1 is GTSNPN, CDR2 SVGIG (reference sequence). CDR3 size: 11 residues. V gave up 4 bases and J gave up 5 bases, with 9 bases separating them. CDR3 coding DNA: TGTGCCTGGAACACGATTCACGAGCAGTACTTC. As protein: CAWNTIHEQYF.

The chain carries TRBV4-3 and TRBJ2-1; TRBD1 aligns across 8 bases. V was pared by 1 base and J by 0 bases, with 8 bases of the junction left unmatched. CDR1 and CDR2 (germline): LGHNA, YSLEER. The CDR3 has 18 amino acids. The CDR3 DNA reads as TGCGCCAGCAGCCAAGGACAGGGGATACTCAGCTCCTACAATGAGCAGTTCTTC. It specifies CASSQGQGILSSYNEQFF.

The count of this clone is one. The chain carries TRBV14 and TRBJ2-3; 8 bases align to TRBD2. The J segment lost 5 bases and the V segment lost 3 bases, leaving 1 base of the junction unmatched. CDR3 length: 13 residues. Germline V gene lookup returns CDR1 SGHDN and CDR2 FVKESK. This CDR3 is CASSQTSVDTQYF. The CDR3 DNA reads TGTGCCAGCAGCCAGACTAGCGTAGATACGCAGTATTTT.

V is TRBV11-2 and J is TRBJ2-2; D not resolved. The CDR3 is made up of 13 amino acids. Trimming took 7 bases from V and 7 from J, leaving 13 bases between them. Per the germline V gene, CDR1 is SGHAT and CDR2 is FQNNGV. CDR3 amino acids: CASTPGRYGELFF. The CDR3 DNA reads as TGTGCCAGCACCCCCGGCCGATACGGGGAGCTGTTTTTT.

The chain is built from TRBV9 and TRBJ1-1; D is unresolved. Trimming shortened V by 0 bases and J by 1 base, and 13 bases separated the two germline ends. CDR1 is SGDLS and CDR2 is YYNGEE in the germline V gene. The CDR3 is 16 amino acids. CDR3: CASSVGARVSNTEAFF. The CDR3 region has the DNA TGTGCCAGCAGCGTAGGGGCAAGGGTTTCGAACACTGAAGCTTTCTTT.

V is TRBV7-6 and J is TRBJ2-7; D is uncertain. Per germline, CDR1 SGHVS and CDR2 FNYEAQ. Trimming took off 0 bases at V and 3 bases at J, with 6 bases between the two ends. The CDR3 covers 13 residues. For the CDR3, the DNA is TGTGCCAGCAGCTTAGCTACGAACTACGAGCAGTACTTC. It specifies CASSLATNYEQYF.

The rearrangement uses TRBV30 and TRBJ2-2; D perhaps matches TRBD1 (6 bases). With 5 bases removed from V and 7 bases from J, the gap between germline ends came to 14 bases. The CDR3 contains 13 residues. CDR1 GTSNPN and CDR2 SVGIG come from the germline V gene (reference sequence). This CDR3 is CAWAFHRVGELFF. CDR3 in DNA: TGTGCCTGGGCTTTTCACAGGGTCGGGGAGCTGTTTTTT. Supplemented by reference TRBV30 and TRBJ2-2, the full variable domain reads SQTIHQWPATLVQPVGSPLSLECTVEGTSNPNLYWYRQAAGRGLQLLFYSVGIGQISSEVPQNLSASRPQDRQFILSSKKLLLSDSGFYLCAWAFHRVGELFFGEGSRLTVL.

Notes on this clone: At one end the junction does not follow the germline gene, possibly because of a read error. The chain couples TRBV7-7 to TRBJ1-2; 7 nucleotides agree with TRBD1. The length of the CDR3 is 14 residues. Germline lookup yields CDR1 SSHAT and CDR2 FNYEAQ (reference sequence). CDR3 residues: CASSLDRDHYGYTF. CDR3 sequence (DNA): TGTGCTAGCAGCTTAGACAGGGACCACTATGGCTACACCTTC.

The gene calls are TRBV5-6 and TRBJ2-1, with TRBD2 as a possible D gene (5 bases). V gave up 4 bases and J gave up 4 bases, with 15 bases separating them. Looked up from germline, CDR1 is SGHDT and CDR2 is YYEEEE. The CDR3 runs 15 residues. DNA for the CDR3: TGTGCCAGCAGCCTCCTGGGGAGCGGATACAATGAGCAGTTCTTC. It specifies CASSLLGSGYNEQFF. Together with reference TRBV5-6 and TRBJ2-1, the CDR3 gives the full variable domain: DAGVTQSPTHLIKTRGQQVTLRCSPKSGHDTVSWYQQALGQGPQFIFQYYEEEERQRGNFPDRFSGHQFPNYSSELNVNALLLGDSALYLCASSLLGSGYNEQFFGPGTRLTVL.

The chain couples TRBV5-8 to TRBJ2-3, with D maybe TRBD1 (6 bases). Deletions cut 2 bases from V and 4 bases from J, with 11 bases between. Germline-derived CDR1 and CDR2 are SGHTS and YDEGEE. The CDR3 contains 14 residues. The CDR3 is CASSLQGYADTQYF. In DNA form, the CDR3 reads TGTGCCAGCAGCTTACAGGGTTACGCAGATACGCAGTATTTT.

The rearrangement uses TRBV14 and TRBJ2-3; D is possibly TRBD2 (5 bases). The length of the CDR3 is 13 residues. Trimming left V 4 bases short and J 4 bases short, with 9 bases between. In germline, CDR1 is SGHDN, CDR2 FVKESK. The CDR3 region has the DNA TGTGCCAGCAGCCTGGCAGCGGCAGATACGCAGTATTTT. Its translation is CASSLAAADTQYF.

This rearrangement joins TRBV14 to TRBJ2-7; TRBD2 might be the D (7 bases). The CDR3 runs 16 residues. Trimming removed 3 bases at V and 3 bases at J, with 18 bases between. CDR1 and CDR2 (germline): SGHDN, FVKESK. The CDR3 protein is CASSQALTGGLYEQYF. In nucleotides, the CDR3 is TGTGCCAGCAGCCAGGCATTAACCGGGGGGCTCTACGAGCAGTACTTC.

This sequence joins TRBV7-2 and TRBJ2-7, with 9 bases that match TRBD2. J lost 4 bases, V lost 4 bases, and 2 bases had no gene match. This CDR3 has 13 residues. CDR1 SGHTA and CDR2 FQGNSA come from the germline V gene. CDR3 region: CASSWTSEYEQYF. DNA for the CDR3: TGTGCCAGCAGCTGGACTAGCGAGTACGAGCAGTACTTC.

This clone occurred once. The chain is built from TRBV9 and TRBJ2-3, with 8 positions matching TRBD1. V shed 0 bases and J 2 bases; nucleotides not matched to a gene: 5. CDR3 size: 16 residues. CDR1 SGDLS and CDR2 YYNGEE come from the germline V gene. DNA for the CDR3: TGTGCCAGCAGCGTAGATTACAGGGGGGCCACAGATACGCAGTATTTT. Protein product: CASSVDYRGATDTQYF.

The genes are TRBV5-1 and TRBJ2-7; tentative D call: TRBD1 (6 bases). CDR3 length equals 11 residues. The V gene's germline CDR1 is SGHRS and CDR2 YFSETQ. V lost 4 bases to trimming and J lost 12 bases, with 14 bases between them. This CDR3 reads CASSPDRAGYF. The CDR3 DNA is TGCGCCAGCAGCCCGGACAGAGCCGGGTACTTC.

The chain joins TRBV19 to TRBJ2-3, with 8 bases matching TRBD1. The length of the CDR3 is 13 residues. V was pared by 9 bases and J by 1 base, with 3 bases of the junction left unmatched. Germline V lookup: CDR1 LNHDA, CDR2 SQIVND (reference sequence). The DNA of the CDR3 is TGTGCCAGCGGACAGGGTGGCACAGATACGCAGTATTTT. Protein: CASGQGGTDTQYF. The whole variable domain, remainder taken from reference TRBV19 and TRBJ2-3, is DGGITQSPKYLFRKEGQNVTLSCEQNLNHDAMYWYRQDPGQGLRLIYYSQIVNDFQKGDIAEGYSVSREKKESFPLTVTSAQKNPTAFYLCASGQGGTDTQYFGPGTRLTVL.

The rearrangement joins TRBV5-6 to TRBJ2-1; D uncertain. This CDR3 region has 11 residues. The V gene lost 3 bases and the J gene lost 7 bases, with 5 bases spanning the gap. Germline CDR1 SGHDT, CDR2 YYEEEE. The CDR3 DNA reads TGTGCCAGCAGCTCTTGGAATGAGCAGTTCTTC. It encodes CASSSWNEQFF. The entire variable domain, with the rest obtained from reference TRBV5-6 and TRBJ2-1, is as follows: DAGVTQSPTHLIKTRGQQVTLRCSPKSGHDTVSWYQQALGQGPQFIFQYYEEEERQRGNFPDRFSGHQFPNYSSELNVNALLLGDSALYLCASSSWNEQFFGPGTRLTVL.